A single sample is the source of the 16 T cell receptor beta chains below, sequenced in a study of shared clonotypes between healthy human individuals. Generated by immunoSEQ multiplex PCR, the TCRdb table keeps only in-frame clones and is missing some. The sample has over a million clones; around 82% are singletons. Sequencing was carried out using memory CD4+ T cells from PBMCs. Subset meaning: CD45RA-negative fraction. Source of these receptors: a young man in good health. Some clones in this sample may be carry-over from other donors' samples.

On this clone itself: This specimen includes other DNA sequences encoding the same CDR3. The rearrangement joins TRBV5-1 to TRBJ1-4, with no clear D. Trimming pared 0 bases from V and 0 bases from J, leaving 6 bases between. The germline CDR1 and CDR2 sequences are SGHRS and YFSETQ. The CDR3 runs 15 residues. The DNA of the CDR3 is TGCGCCAGCAGCTTGGGTTCCGCAACTAATGAAAAACTGTTTTTT. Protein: CASSLGSATNEKLFF.

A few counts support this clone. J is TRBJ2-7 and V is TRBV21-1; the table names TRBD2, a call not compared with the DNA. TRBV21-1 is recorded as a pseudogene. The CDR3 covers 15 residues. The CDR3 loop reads CASSKPVSPSYEQYF. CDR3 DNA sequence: TGTGCCAGCAGCAAACCGGTGAGCCCTTCCTACGAGCAGTACTTC.

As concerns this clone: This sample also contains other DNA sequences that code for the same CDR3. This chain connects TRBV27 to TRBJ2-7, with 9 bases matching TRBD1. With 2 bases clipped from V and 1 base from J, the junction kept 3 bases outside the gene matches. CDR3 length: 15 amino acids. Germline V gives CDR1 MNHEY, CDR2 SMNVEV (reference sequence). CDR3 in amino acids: CASSLTGQGSYEQYF. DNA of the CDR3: TGTGCCAGCAGTTTAACGGGACAGGGTTCCTACGAGCAGTACTTC.

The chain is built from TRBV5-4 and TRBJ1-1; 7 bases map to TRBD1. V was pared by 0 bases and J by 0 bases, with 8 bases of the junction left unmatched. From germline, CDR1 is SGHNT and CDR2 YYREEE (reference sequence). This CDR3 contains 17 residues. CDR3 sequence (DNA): TGTGCCAGCAGCTTGGGGGGACAGACCACACTGAACACTGAAGCTTTCTTT. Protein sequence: CASSLGGQTTLNTEAFF.

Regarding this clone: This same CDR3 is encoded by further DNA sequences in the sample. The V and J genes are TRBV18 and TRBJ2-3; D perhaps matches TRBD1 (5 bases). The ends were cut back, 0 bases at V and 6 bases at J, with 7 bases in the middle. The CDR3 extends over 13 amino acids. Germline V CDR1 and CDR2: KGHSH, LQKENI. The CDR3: CASSPPGLDTQYF. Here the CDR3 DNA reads TGTGCCAGCTCACCACCGGGGCTGGATACGCAGTATTTT.

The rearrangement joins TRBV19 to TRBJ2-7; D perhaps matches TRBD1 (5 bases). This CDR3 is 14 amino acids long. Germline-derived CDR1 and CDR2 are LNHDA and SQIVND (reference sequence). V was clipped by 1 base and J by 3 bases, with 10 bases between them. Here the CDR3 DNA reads TGTGCCAGTAGTATAGGAGACAGCCTCTACGAGCAGTACTTC. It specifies CASSIGDSLYEQYF.

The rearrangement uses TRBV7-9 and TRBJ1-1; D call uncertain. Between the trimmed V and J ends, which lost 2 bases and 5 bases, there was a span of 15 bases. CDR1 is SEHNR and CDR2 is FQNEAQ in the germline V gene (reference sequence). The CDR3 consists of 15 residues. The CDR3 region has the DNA TGTGCCAGCAGCTTATATCCGGGTTCGCTAACTGAAGCTTTCTTT. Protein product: CASSLYPGSLTEAFF.

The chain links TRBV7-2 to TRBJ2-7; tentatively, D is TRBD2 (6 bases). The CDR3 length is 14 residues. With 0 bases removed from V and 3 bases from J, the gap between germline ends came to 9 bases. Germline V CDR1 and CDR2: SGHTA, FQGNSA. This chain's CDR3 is CASSLAVGSYEQYF. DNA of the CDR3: TGTGCCAGCAGCTTAGCAGTCGGGAGCTACGAGCAGTACTTC. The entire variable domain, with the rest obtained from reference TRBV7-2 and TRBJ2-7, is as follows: GAGVSQSPSNKVTEKGKDVELRCDPISGHTALYWYRQSLGQGLEFLIYFQGNSAPDKSGLPSDRFSAERTGGSVSTLTIQRTQQEDSAVYLCASSLAVGSYEQYFGPGTRLTVT.

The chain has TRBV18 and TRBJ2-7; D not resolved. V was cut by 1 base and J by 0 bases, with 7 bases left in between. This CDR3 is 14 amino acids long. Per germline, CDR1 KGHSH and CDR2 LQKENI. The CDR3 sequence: CASSPRAASYEQYF. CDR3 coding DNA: TGTGCCAGCTCACCACGGGCGGCCTCCTACGAGCAGTACTTC.

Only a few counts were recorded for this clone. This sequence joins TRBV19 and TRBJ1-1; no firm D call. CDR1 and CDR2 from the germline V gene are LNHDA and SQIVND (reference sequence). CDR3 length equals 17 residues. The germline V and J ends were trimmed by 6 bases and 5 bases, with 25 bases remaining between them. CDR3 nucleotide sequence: TGTGCCAGTAGCACCCGTAACCCCGGGCCCTTCTGGACTGAAGCTTTCTTT. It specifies CASSTRNPGPFWTEAFF.

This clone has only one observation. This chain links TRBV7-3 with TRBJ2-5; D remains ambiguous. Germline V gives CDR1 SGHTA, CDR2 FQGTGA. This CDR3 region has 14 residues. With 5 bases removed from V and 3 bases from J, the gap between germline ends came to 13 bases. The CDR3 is CASSPTQEKETQYF. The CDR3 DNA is TGTGCCAGCAGCCCTACCCAGGAGAAAGAGACCCAGTACTTC.

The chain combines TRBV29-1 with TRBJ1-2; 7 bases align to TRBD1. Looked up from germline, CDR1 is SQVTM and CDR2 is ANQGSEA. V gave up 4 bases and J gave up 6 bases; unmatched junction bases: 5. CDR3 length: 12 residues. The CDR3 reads CSVGRTGDGYTF. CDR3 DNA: TGCAGCGTTGGTCGAACAGGGGATGGCTACACCTTC.

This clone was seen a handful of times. The CDR3 region is CASSRIQGKAFF. CDR3 DNA: TGTGCCAGCAGCCGCATTCAGGGAAAAGCTTTCTTT. This chain uses TRBV7-2 with TRBJ1-1; perhaps TRBD1 as D (5 bases). CDR3 length: 12 residues. The germline gives CDR1 SGHTA, CDR2 FQGNSA. Trimming stripped 5 bases from V and 9 bases from J, with 13 bases between.

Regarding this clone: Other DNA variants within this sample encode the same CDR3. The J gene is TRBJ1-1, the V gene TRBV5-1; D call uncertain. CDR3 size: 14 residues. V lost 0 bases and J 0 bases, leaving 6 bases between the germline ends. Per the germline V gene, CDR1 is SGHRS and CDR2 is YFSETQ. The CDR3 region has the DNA TGCGCCAGCAGCTTGGGGTCGGTGAACACTGAAGCTTTCTTT. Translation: CASSLGSVNTEAFF.

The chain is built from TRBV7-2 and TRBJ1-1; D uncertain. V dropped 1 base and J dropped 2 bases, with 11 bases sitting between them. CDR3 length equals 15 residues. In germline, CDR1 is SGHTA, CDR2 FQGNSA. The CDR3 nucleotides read TGTGCCAGCAGCTTAGTTGGCAGTCGAAACACTGAAGCTTTCTTT. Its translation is CASSLVGSRNTEAFF.

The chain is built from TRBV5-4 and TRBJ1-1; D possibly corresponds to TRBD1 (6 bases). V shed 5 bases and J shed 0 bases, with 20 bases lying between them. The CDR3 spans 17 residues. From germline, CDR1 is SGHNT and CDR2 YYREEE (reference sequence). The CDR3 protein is CASSRYIGTQMNTEAFF. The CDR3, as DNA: TGTGCCAGCAGTCGGTATATTGGGACACAGATGAACACTGAAGCTTTCTTT.